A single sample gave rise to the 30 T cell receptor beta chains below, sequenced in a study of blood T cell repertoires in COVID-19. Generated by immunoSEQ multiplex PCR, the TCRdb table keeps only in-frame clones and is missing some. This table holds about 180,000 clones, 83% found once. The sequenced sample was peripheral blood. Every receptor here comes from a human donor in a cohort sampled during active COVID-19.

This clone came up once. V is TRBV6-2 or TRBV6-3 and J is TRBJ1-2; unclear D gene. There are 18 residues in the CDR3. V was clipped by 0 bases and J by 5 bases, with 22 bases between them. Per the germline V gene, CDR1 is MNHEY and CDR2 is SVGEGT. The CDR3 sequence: CASSYSSSVGPPGYGYTF. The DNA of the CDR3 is TGTGCCAGCAGTTACTCGAGTAGTGTAGGACCTCCGGGATATGGCTACACCTTC.

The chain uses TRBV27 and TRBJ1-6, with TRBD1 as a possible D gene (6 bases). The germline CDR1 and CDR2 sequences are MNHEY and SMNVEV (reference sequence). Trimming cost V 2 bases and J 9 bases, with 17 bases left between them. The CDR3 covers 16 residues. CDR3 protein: CASSLLGPGGLSPLHF. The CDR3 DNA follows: TGTGCCAGCAGTTTACTAGGTCCGGGGGGGCTTTCACCCCTCCACTTT.

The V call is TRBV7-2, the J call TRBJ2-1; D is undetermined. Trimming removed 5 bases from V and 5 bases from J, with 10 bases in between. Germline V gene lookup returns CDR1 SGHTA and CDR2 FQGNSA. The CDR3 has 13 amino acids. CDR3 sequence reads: CASSAYRNNEQFF. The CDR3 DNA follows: TGTGCCAGCAGCGCCTACAGAAACAATGAGCAGTTCTTC.

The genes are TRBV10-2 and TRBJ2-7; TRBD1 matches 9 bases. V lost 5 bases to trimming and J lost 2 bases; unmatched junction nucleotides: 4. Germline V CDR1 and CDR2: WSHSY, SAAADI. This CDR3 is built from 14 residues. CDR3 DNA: TGCGCCAGCAGTATGGGACAGGGCCCCTACGAGCAGTACTTC. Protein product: CASSMGQGPYEQYF.

The CDR3 DNA is TGTGCCAGCAGCCAAGAGGCGCCTAGCGGATCCTACGAGCAGTACTTC. Its translation is CASSQEAPSGSYEQYF. The gene calls are TRBV4-2 and TRBJ2-7, with 7 bases that match TRBD2. CDR3 length: 16 amino acids. Trimming at V came to 0 bases and at J to 1 base, leaving 6 bases not matched to a gene. The germline CDR1 and CDR2 sequences are LGHNA and YNFKEQ.

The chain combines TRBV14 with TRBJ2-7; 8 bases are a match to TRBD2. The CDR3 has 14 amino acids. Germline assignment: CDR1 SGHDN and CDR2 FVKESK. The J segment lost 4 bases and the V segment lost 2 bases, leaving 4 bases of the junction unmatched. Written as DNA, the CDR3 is TGTGCCAGCAGCCAATTTAGCGGGGTTTACGAGCAGTACTTC. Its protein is CASSQFSGVYEQYF.

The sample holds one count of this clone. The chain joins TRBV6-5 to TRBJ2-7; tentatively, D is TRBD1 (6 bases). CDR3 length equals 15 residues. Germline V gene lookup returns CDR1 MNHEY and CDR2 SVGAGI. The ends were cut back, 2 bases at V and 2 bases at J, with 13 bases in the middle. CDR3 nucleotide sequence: TGTGCCAGCAGTTACAATGGGAAGGGGGCCTACGAGCAGTACTTC. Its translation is CASSYNGKGAYEQYF.

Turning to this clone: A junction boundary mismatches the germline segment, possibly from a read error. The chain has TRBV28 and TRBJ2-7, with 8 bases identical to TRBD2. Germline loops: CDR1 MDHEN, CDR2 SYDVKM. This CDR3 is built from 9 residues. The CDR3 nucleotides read TGTGCCAGCACCGTTGGACTAGCCTTC. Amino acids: CASTVGLAF.

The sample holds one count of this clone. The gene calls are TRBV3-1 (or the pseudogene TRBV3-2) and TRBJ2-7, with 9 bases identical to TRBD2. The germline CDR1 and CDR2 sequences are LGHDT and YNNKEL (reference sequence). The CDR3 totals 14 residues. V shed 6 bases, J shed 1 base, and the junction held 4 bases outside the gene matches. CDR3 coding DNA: TGTGCCAGCAGGTTTAGCGGGAGTTCCTACGAGCAGTACTTC. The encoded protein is CASRFSGSSYEQYF.

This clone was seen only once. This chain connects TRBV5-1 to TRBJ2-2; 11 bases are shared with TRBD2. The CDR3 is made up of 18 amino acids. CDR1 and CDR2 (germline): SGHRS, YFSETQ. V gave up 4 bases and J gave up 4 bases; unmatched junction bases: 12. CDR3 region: CASSAVGLAGGGTGELFF. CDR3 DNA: TGCGCCAGCAGCGCCGTTGGGCTAGCGGGAGGAGGCACCGGGGAGCTGTTTTTT.

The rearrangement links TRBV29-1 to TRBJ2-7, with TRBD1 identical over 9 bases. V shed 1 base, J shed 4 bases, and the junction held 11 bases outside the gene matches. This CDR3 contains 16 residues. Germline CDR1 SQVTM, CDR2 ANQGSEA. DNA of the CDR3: TGCAGCGTTGAAGGACAGGGGGACTCAAAACTTTACGAGCAGTACTTC. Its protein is CSVEGQGDSKLYEQYF.

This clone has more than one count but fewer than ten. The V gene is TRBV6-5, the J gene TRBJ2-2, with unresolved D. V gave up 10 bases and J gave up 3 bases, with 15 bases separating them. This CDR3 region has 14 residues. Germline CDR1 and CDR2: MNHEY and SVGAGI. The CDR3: CATRRSRDTGELFF. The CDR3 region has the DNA TGTGCCACCCGACGGAGCCGGGACACCGGGGAGCTGTTTTTT.

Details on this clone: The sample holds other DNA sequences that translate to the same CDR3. CDR3: CASSPPGGSYNEQFF. The CDR3, as DNA: TGTGCCAGCAGTCCGCCAGGGGGCTCCTACAATGAGCAGTTCTTC. This chain uses TRBV28 with TRBJ2-1; 7 nucleotides align to TRBD1. J gave up 0 bases and V 5 bases, and 4 bases lay outside the gene matches. The CDR3 spans 15 residues. CDR1 MDHEN and CDR2 SYDVKM come from the germline V gene. The whole variable domain, remainder taken from reference TRBV28 and TRBJ2-1, is DVKVTQSSRYLVKRTGEKVFLECVQDMDHENMFWYRQDPGLGLRLIYFSYDVKMKEKGDIPEGYSVSREKKERFSLILESASTNQTSMYLCASSPPGGSYNEQFFGPGTRLTVL.

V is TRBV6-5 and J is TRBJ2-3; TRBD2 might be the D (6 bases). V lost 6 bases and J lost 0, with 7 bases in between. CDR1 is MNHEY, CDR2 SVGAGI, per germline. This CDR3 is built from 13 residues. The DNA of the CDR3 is TGTGCCAGCAGGGGACTGAGCACAGATACGCAGTATTTT. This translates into CASRGLSTDTQYF.

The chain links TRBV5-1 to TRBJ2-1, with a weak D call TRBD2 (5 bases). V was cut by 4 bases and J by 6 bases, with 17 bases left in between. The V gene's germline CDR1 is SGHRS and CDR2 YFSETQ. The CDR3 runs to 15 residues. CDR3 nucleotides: TGCGCCAGCAGCATTCTAGCAGGCCTCTCCAATGAGCAGTTCTTC. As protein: CASSILAGLSNEQFF.

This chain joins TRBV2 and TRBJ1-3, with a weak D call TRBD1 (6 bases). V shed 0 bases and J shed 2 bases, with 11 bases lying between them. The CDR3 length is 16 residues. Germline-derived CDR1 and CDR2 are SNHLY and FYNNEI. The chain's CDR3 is CASSEAGGIAGNTIYF. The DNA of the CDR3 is TGTGCCAGCAGTGAAGCAGGGGGAATTGCTGGAAACACCATATATTTT.

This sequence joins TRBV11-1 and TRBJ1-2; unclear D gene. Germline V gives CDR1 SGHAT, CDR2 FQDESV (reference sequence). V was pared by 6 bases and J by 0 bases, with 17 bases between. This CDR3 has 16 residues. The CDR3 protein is CASSLVGFDTNYGYTF. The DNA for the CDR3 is TGTGCCAGCAGTCTAGTCGGGTTCGATACTAACTATGGCTACACCTTC.

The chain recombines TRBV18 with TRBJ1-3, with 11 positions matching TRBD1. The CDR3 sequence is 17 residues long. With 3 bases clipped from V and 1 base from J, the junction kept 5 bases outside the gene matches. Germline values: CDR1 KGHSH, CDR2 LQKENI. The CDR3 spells CASSPDRGQRSGNTIYF. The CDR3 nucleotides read TGTGCCAGCTCACCGGACAGGGGGCAAAGGTCTGGAAACACCATATATTTT. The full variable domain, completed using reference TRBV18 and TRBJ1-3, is NAGVMQNPRHLVRRRGQEARLRCSPMKGHSHVYWYRQLPEEGLKFMVYLQKENIIDESGMPKERFSAEFPKEGPSILRIQQVVRGDSAAYFCASSPDRGQRSGNTIYFGEGSWLTVV.

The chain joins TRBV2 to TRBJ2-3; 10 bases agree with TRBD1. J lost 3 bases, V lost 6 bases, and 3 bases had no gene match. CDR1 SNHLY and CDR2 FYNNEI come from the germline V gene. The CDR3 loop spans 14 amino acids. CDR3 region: CASSGQGVTDTQYF. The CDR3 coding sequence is TGTGCCAGCAGCGGACAGGGGGTGACAGATACGCAGTATTTT.

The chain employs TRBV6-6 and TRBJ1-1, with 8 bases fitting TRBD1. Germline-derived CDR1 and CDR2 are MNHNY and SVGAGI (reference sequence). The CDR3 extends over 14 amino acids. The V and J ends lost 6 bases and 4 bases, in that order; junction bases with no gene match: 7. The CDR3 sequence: CASSRTGWGTEAFF. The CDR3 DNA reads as TGTGCCAGCAGCCGGACAGGGTGGGGCACTGAAGCTTTCTTT.

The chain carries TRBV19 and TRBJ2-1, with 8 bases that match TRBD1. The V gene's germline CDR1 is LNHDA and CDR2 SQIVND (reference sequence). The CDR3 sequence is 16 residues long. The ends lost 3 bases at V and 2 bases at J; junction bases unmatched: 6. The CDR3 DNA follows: TGTGCCAGTAGTATTCTGGGCAGGGGGCCCTACAATGAGCAGTTCTTC. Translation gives CASSILGRGPYNEQFF.

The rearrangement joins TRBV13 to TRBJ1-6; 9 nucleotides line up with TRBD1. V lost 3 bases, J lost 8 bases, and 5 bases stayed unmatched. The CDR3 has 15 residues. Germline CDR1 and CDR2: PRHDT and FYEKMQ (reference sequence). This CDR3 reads CASSFTGGADSPLHF. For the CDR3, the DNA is TGTGCCAGCAGCTTTACAGGGGGCGCAGATTCACCCCTCCACTTT.

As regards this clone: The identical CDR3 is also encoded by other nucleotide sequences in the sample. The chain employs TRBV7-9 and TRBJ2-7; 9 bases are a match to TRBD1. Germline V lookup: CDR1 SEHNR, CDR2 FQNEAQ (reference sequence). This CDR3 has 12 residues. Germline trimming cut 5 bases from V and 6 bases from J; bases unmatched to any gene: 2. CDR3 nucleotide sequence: TGTGCCAGCAGCCGACAGGGGGGCGAGCAGTACTTC. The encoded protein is CASSRQGGEQYF.

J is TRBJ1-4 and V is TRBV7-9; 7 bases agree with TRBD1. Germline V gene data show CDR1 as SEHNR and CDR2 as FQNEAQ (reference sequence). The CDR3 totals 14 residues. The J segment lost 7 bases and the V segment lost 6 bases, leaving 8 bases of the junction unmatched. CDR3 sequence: CASSNIDRVEKLFF. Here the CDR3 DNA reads TGTGCCAGCAGTAATATCGACAGGGTTGAAAAACTGTTTTTT.

The CDR3 sequence is CASSLDRGGYEQYF. The CDR3 DNA follows: TGTGCCAGCAGCCTCGACAGGGGTGGCTACGAGCAGTACTTC. This chain connects TRBV4-2 to TRBJ2-7; 8 bases line up with TRBD1. V lost 4 bases, J lost 3 bases, and 5 bases stayed unmatched. CDR1 and CDR2 (germline): LGHNA, YNFKEQ. This CDR3 is 14 amino acids long.

The chain's CDR3 is CASSLRTGYGYTF. The CDR3 region has the DNA TGTGCCAGCAGCTTGAGGACAGGGTATGGCTACACCTTC. The V and J genes are TRBV5-6 and TRBJ1-2; 8 positions agree with TRBD1. The CDR3 totals 13 residues. Germline V gene lookup returns CDR1 SGHDT and CDR2 YYEEEE. Trimming cost V 1 base and J 5 bases; bases outside gene matches: 1.

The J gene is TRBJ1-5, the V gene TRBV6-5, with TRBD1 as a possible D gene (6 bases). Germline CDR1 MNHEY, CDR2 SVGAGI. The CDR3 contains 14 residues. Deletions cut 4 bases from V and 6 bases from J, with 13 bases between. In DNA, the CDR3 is TGTGCCAGCAGTTCAGGGGTTTGGGGTCAGCCCCAGCATTTT. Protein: CASSSGVWGQPQHF.

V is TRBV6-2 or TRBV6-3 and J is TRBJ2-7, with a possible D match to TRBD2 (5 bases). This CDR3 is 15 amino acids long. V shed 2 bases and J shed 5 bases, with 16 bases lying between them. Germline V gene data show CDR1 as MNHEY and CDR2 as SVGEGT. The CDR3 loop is CASSYRTSHGHEQYF. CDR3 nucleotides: TGTGCCAGCAGTTACAGGACTTCTCATGGGCACGAGCAGTACTTC.

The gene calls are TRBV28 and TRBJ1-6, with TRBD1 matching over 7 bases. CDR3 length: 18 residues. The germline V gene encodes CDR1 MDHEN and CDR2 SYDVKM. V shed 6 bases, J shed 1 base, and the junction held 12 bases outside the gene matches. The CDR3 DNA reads TGTGCCAGCAGCCCTGGACAGGTCGGAACATCCTATAATTCACCCCTCCACTTT. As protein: CASSPGQVGTSYNSPLHF.

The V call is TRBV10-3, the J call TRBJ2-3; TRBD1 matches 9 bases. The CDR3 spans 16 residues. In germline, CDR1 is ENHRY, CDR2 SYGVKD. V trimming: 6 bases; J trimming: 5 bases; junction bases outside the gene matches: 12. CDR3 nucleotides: TGTGCCATCAGCTCACTGGACAGGGGCGGCGAAGATACGCAGTATTTT. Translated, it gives CAISSLDRGGEDTQYF.